One and the same sample provided the 19 T cell receptor beta chains below, sequenced in a study of blood T cells in healthy people across ages. For the second PCR, which ran for 7 to 11 cycles, a sample-barcoded 5' primer and a J-beta primer mix were used. One entry per CDR3 protein, called by TCRdb with MiXCR from the 5' RACE reads. The repertoire holds 1.5 million to 2 million distinct CDR3 sequences, with approximately 30% as singletons. The sequenced sample was blood. These receptors were collected from a woman in her twenties or thirties in good health.

In its sample, this clonotype was seen a few times. V usage is TRBV28 and J usage is TRBJ2-6, with D possibly TRBD2 on 6 matching bases. This CDR3 contains 17 residues. The germline gives CDR1 MDHEN, CDR2 SYDVKM. The V end lost 5 bases, the J end lost 0 bases, and 14 bases lay between the germline ends. CDR3 residues: CASSPGTRNSGANVLTF. CDR3 nucleotide sequence: TGTGCCAGCAGTCCCGGGACTCGGAACTCTGGGGCCAACGTCCTGACTTTC.

The table lists this clonotype with many counts. The V call is TRBV7-9, the J call TRBJ2-7; TRBD1 is a possible D gene (5 bases). The CDR3 totals 13 residues. V dropped 5 bases and J dropped 6 bases, with 14 bases sitting between them. Germline V CDR1 and CDR2: SEHNR, FQNEAQ (reference sequence). The CDR3 is CASSPLITGEQYF. In nucleotides, the CDR3 is TGTGCCAGCAGCCCGTTGATTACAGGCGAGCAGTACTTC.

The chain couples TRBV20-1 to TRBJ2-5; 9 bases match TRBD1. The CDR3 runs 13 residues. With 6 bases clipped from V and 3 bases from J, the junction kept 5 bases outside the gene matches. Germline V gene sequence: CDR1 DFQATT, CDR2 SNEGSKA (reference sequence). Here the CDR3 reads CSAKGQGKETQYF. The CDR3, as DNA: TGCAGTGCAAAGGGACAGGGAAAAGAGACCCAGTACTTC.

The rearrangement links TRBV11-2 to TRBJ2-3; 9 bases match TRBD2. The trim removed 1 base at V and 8 bases at J, leaving 10 bases unmatched. The CDR3 has 16 amino acids. Germline V lookup: CDR1 SGHAT, CDR2 FQNNGV. CDR3 amino acids: CASSLVRAGGLGTQYF. CDR3 nucleotides: TGTGCCAGCAGCTTAGTTAGGGCGGGGGGGCTTGGTACGCAGTATTTT.

This clonotype was seen more than once but under ten times. The chain employs TRBV5-1 and TRBJ2-1, with 8 bases fitting TRBD1. The CDR3 runs 17 residues. Germline CDR1 reads SGHRS; CDR2 reads YFSETQ. V lost 4 bases and J lost 0; bases outside the gene matches: 9. CDR3 DNA: TGCGCCAGCAGCCGCGACAGGGGTCAGAGCTCCTACAATGAGCAGTTCTTC. Protein: CASSRDRGQSSYNEQFF.

The chain joins TRBV7-2 to TRBJ2-3, with 8 bases fitting TRBD1. V dropped 3 bases and J dropped 4; count of bases not matched to a gene: 3. The length of the CDR3 is 14 residues. Germline CDR1 is SGHTA and CDR2 is FQGNSA. This CDR3 is CASSFAGGADTQYF. The CDR3 DNA reads as TGTGCCAGCAGCTTTGCAGGGGGCGCAGATACGCAGTATTTT.

This clonotype was counted only a few times. The chain couples TRBV29-1 to TRBJ2-1; D gene uncertain. Germline V gene sequence: CDR1 SQVTM, CDR2 ANQGSEA. CDR3 length equals 14 residues. Trimming took 4 bases from V and 0 from J, leaving 10 bases between them. For the CDR3, the DNA is TGCAGCGTTGTAGAGCAGGACTCCTACAATGAGCAGTTCTTC. Translation: CSVVEQDSYNEQFF.

This chain links TRBV20-1 with TRBJ1-1; D remains ambiguous. The CDR3 sequence is 12 residues long. Germline CDR1 is DFQATT and CDR2 is SNEGSKA (reference sequence). V was trimmed by 5 bases and J by 1 base, leaving 8 bases between them. The CDR3 reads CSASRTNTEAFF. The CDR3 nucleotides are TGCAGTGCTTCCCGGACGAACACTGAAGCTTTCTTT.

This clonotype was seen many times. The chain uses TRBV24-1 and TRBJ1-5, with D uncertain. The CDR3 is made up of 14 amino acids. Germline-derived CDR1 and CDR2 are KGHDR and SFDVKD. Trimming took 4 bases from V and 2 from J, leaving 8 bases between them. In nucleotides, the CDR3 is TGTGCCACCAGTGAGGCCGGAGGCAATCAGCCCCAGCATTTT. Amino acid sequence: CATSEAGGNQPQHF.

A remark on this clonotype: The junction departs from the called germline gene at one end, perhaps through a read error. This chain joins TRBV7-2 and TRBJ1-2; D gene uncertain. Germline CDR1 is SGHTA and CDR2 is FQGNSA. The CDR3 runs to 12 residues. For the CDR3, the DNA is TGTGCCAGCAGCTTAACGGCACGTGGCGACACCTTC. Protein sequence: CASSLTARGDTF.

V usage is TRBV20-1 and J usage is TRBJ2-7; 10 bases agree with TRBD2. The CDR3 runs to 15 residues. The germline CDR1 and CDR2 sequences are DFQATT and SNEGSKA (reference sequence). The ends lost 3 bases at V and 1 base at J; junction bases unmatched: 6. This CDR3 reads CSASLAGGSSYEQYF. The CDR3 nucleotides read TGCAGTGCTAGCTTAGCGGGAGGATCTTCCTACGAGCAGTACTTC.

This clonotype came up a few times. The CDR3 bases are TGTGCCAGCAGCTTGGAGGGGCTAGCGGGAGGGTATTACGAGCAGTACTTC. Protein product: CASSLEGLAGGYYEQYF. V and J are TRBV5-6 and TRBJ2-7; 12 bases are shared with TRBD2. In germline, CDR1 is SGHDT, CDR2 YYEEEE. The CDR3 is made up of 17 amino acids. J was trimmed by 4 bases and V by 0 bases; bases with no gene match: 8.

Comments on this clonotype: A clone one base away is much larger, so this may be a read error. The gene calls are TRBV12-3 or TRBV12-4 and TRBJ2-4, with D perhaps TRBD1 or TRBD2 (5 bases each). The J call may not be correct, given that the DNA end is closer to TRBJ2-7. The CDR3 consists of 15 residues. The CDR3 DNA is TGTGCCAGCAACAGATCCGGGACCCCCTTTTACGAGCAGTACTTC. Translated: CASNRSGTPFYEQYF.

On this clonotype: With a much larger clone just one base away, this may be a read error. V usage is TRBV7-2 and J usage is TRBJ2-1, with D perhaps TRBD1 (6 bases). From germline, CDR1 is SGHTA and CDR2 FQGNSA. The length of the CDR3 is 15 residues. The CDR3 region is CASSFTRGTYNGQFF. The DNA for the CDR3 is TGTGCCAGCAGCTTCACTAGGGGGACCTACAATGGGCAGTTCTTC.

This sequence joins TRBV6-2 or TRBV6-3 and TRBJ2-1, with unresolved D. The germline CDR1 and CDR2 sequences are MNHEY and SVGEGT. Trimming cost V 6 bases and J 12 bases, with 12 bases left between them. The CDR3 is 11 residues long. CDR3 amino acids: CASSQTHRQFF. In DNA form, the CDR3 reads TGTGCCAGCAGCCAAACTCACCGGCAGTTCTTC.

The rearrangement uses TRBV20-1 and TRBJ2-4, with 7 positions matching TRBD2. J lost 4 bases, V lost 6 bases, and 9 bases had no gene match. This CDR3 is 14 amino acids long. CDR1 is DFQATT, CDR2 SNEGSKA, per germline (reference sequence). This CDR3 reads CSAISGEGKNIQYF. The CDR3 nucleotides read TGCAGTGCCATCTCGGGGGAGGGTAAAAACATTCAGTACTTC.

This clonotype was counted at least ten times. This chain uses TRBV20-1 with TRBJ2-7; 7 bases are a match to TRBD1. CDR3 length: 14 amino acids. Losses at the gene ends were 2 bases for V and 2 bases for J; bases not matched to a gene: 6. Germline lookup yields CDR1 DFQATT and CDR2 SNEGSKA (reference sequence). CDR3 loop: CSARWPGGTYEQYF. In DNA form, the CDR3 reads TGCAGTGCTAGATGGCCAGGGGGAACCTACGAGCAGTACTTC.

The chain combines TRBV5-1 with TRBJ1-1; D remains ambiguous. This CDR3 comprises 14 residues. Germline lookup yields CDR1 SGHRS and CDR2 YFSETQ. The ends were cut back, 1 base at V and 6 bases at J, with 13 bases in the middle. CDR3 in amino acids: CASSLIVSFAEAFF. In nucleotides, the CDR3 is TGCGCCAGCAGCTTGATAGTTAGCTTCGCTGAAGCTTTCTTT.

The V call is TRBV5-1, the J call TRBJ2-3, with D perhaps TRBD1 or TRBD2 (6 bases each). The CDR3 is 15 residues long. Germline CDR1 is SGHRS and CDR2 is YFSETQ. V shed 4 bases and J shed 4 bases, with 16 bases lying between them. The CDR3 spells CASSKQGGSPDTQYF. As DNA, the CDR3 is TGCGCCAGCAGCAAACAGGGAGGAAGCCCAGATACGCAGTATTTT.